This TCR beta chain was sequenced for a study of cytomegalovirus exposure and HLA in healthy donors. Germline V CDR1 and CDR2: SGDLS, YYNGEE. CDR3 length: 20 amino acids. The V segment lost 0 bases and the J segment 4 bases; nucleotides outside the gene matches: 20. PCR primers comprised 60 Vbeta and 13 Jbeta primers. Data came from immunoSEQ multiplex PCR; TCRdb stores just in-frame clones and leaves some out. Found here are 100,000 to 150,000 clones, around 80% of them singletons; the top ten hold around 8.5%. This clonotype originated in a woman between 50 and 59 years old in good health and CMV-seropositive. Source material: PBMCs. The genes are TRBV9 and TRBJ2-3, with 7 nucleotides matching TRBD2. CDR3 nucleotides: TGTGCCAGCAGCGTAGGAGGCGGGGGTCCGCCGGCGAAATGGGCAGATACGCAGTATTTT. Amino acids: CASSVGGGGPPAKWADTQYF.